The 21 T cell receptor beta chains in this list originate from one sample, sequenced in a study of T cells in women clearing cervical HPV infection. Libraries were prepared by immunoSEQ multiplex PCR; TCRdb keeps only in-frame clonotypes and omits some of them. The sample includes about 21,000 clones. What was sequenced was blood buffy coat. The receptors stem from a woman between 18 and 70 years old with a cervical HPV16 infection that either progressed to CIN3+ or cleared (not recorded which).

A note on this clone: The read gets to within 3 residues of the CDR3 end, and the germline J gene fills in the rest. This chain joins TRBV28 and TRBJ2-1; the match to TRBD2 covers 12 bases. The CDR3 contains 16 residues. In germline, CDR1 is MDHEN, CDR2 SYDVKM. Trimming took 6 bases from V and 0 from J; bases not matched to a gene: 3. The covered CDR3 bases are TGTGCCAGCAGCCTACTAGCGGGGGGCTCCTACAATGAG. Amino acid sequence: CASSLLAGGSYNE. The whole CDR3 sequence reads CASSLLAGGSYNEQFF.

The sequenced part of the CDR3 DNA is TGCGCCAGCAGCTTGGTGGCAGCGAATAATTCACCC. Protein sequence: CASSLVAANNSP. The entire CDR3 reads CASSLVAANNSPLHF. The rearrangement uses TRBV5-1 and TRBJ1-6; D is ambiguous. The sequenced fragment ends 3 residues before the CDR3 boundary, so the rest is inferred from the germline J gene. Trimming cost V 0 bases and J 5 bases, with 9 bases left between them. CDR1 and CDR2 from the germline V gene are SGHRS and YFSETQ. The CDR3 spans 15 residues.

About this clone: The read is 3 residues too short to cover the CDR3 end, so that end is filled in from the germline J gene. The same CDR3 is also encoded by other DNA sequences in this sample. This chain links TRBV18 with TRBJ2-7, with TRBD2 matching over 10 bases. The CDR3 extends over 14 amino acids. Germline V lookup: CDR1 KGHSH, CDR2 LQKENI. V lost 6 bases and J lost 5; bases outside the gene matches: 7. The sequenced part of the CDR3 DNA is TGTGCCAGCTCCCCAGGGCTAGCGGGAGACGAG. It yields the protein CASSPGLAGDE. The complete CDR3 sequence is CASSPGLAGDEQYF.

As regards this clone: The DNA ends 3 residues before the CDR3 does, and the rest of the CDR3 is filled in from the germline J gene. V gene TRBV24-1 combines with J gene TRBJ2-3; 7 nucleotides match TRBD2. Germline lookup yields CDR1 KGHDR and CDR2 SFDVKD. The CDR3 is 11 residues long. The CDR3 is CATSKRGTQYF. Partial CDR3 DNA: TGTGCCACCAGCAAGCGGGGAACG.

The covered CDR3 bases are TGTGCCAGTAGTCCCCGAGGAGAATGGGCGGGAGGATGGTATACG. This gives the protein CASSPRGEWAGGWYT. The entire CDR3 is CASSPRGEWAGGWYTQYF. V is TRBV19 and J is TRBJ2-3, with TRBD2 identical over 8 bases. From the germline J gene comes the end of the CDR3, since the read stops 3 residues before it. Germline assignment: CDR1 LNHDA and CDR2 SQIVND (reference sequence). V trimming: 5 bases; J trimming: 7 bases; junction bases outside the gene matches: 20. This CDR3 is built from 18 residues.

For this clone: Sequencing ends 3 residues short of the CDR3 end; the germline J gene provides the rest. The J gene is TRBJ1-1, the V gene TRBV5-1; no firm D call. With 4 bases removed from V and 6 bases from J, the gap between germline ends came to 13 bases. The CDR3 loop spans 13 amino acids. Germline V CDR1 and CDR2: SGHRS, YFSETQ. The sequenced part of the CDR3 DNA is TGCGCCAGCAGCCTAAAGACTTATGCTGAA. Its translation is CASSLKTYAE. The full CDR3 reads CASSLKTYAEAFF. The variable domain in full, completed from reference TRBV5-1 and TRBJ1-1, reads KAGVTQTPRYLIKTRGQQVTLSCSPISGHRSVSWYQQTPGQGLQFLFEYFSETQRNKGNFPGRFSGRQFSNSRSEMNVSTLELGDSALYLCASSLKTYAEAFFGQGTRLTVV.

Turning to this clone: The read gets to within 3 residues of the CDR3 end, and the germline J gene fills in the rest. The chain is built from TRBV29-1 and TRBJ2-7; D gene ambiguous. V lost 5 bases, J lost 5 bases, and 7 bases lay in between. The CDR3 is 10 amino acids. Germline loops: CDR1 SQVTM, CDR2 ANQGSEA. Here the CDR3 reads CSVLDNEQYF. Partial CDR3 DNA: TGCAGCGTTTTAGACAACGAG.

In the case of this clone: The CDR3 end is not reached by the read, which stops 3 residues before it; the germline J gene fills it in. The rearrangement uses TRBV12-3 or TRBV12-4 and TRBJ2-3; 9 positions agree with TRBD2. The CDR3 length is 16 residues. The J segment lost 4 bases and the V segment lost 5 bases, leaving 10 bases of the junction unmatched. CDR3 protein: CASSLLSGRSPDTQYF. The sequenced part of the CDR3 DNA is TGTGCCAGCAGTCTTCTTAGCGGGAGATCTCCAGATACG.

In the case of this clone: The read ends 3 residues shy of where the CDR3 ends; the end is completed using the germline J gene. The chain employs TRBV20-1 and TRBJ2-1; 8 nucleotides align to TRBD1. The CDR3 runs 14 residues. Trimming took 4 bases from V and 6 from J; bases not matched to a gene: 8. Germline V gene sequence: CDR1 DFQATT, CDR2 SNEGSKA (reference sequence). CDR3 protein: CSATGQGSVNEQFF. The covered CDR3 bases are TGCAGTGCTACCGGACAGGGTTCGGTCAATGAG.

In regard to this clone: The CDR3 end lies 3 residues beyond the end of the read and is filled in from the germline J gene. The chain joins TRBV19 to TRBJ2-1; D perhaps matches TRBD2 (6 bases). V was shortened by 4 bases and J by 0 bases, with 16 bases between the two germline ends. This CDR3 has 17 residues. Germline V gene data show CDR1 as LNHDA and CDR2 as SQIVND (reference sequence). CDR3 sequence: CASSTLQRASSYNEQFF. Partial CDR3 DNA: TGTGCCAGTAGTACCCTCCAGCGGGCGAGCTCCTACAATGAG.

Worth noting for this clone: The observed sequence ends 3 residues before the CDR3 terminus, with the missing tail filled in from the germline J gene. The V gene is TRBV20-1, the J gene TRBJ2-5; 12 bases are shared with TRBD1. V dropped 4 bases and J dropped 5; count of bases not matched to a gene: 5. Germline values: CDR1 DFQATT, CDR2 SNEGSKA (reference sequence). CDR3 length equals 14 residues. CDR3 DNA, as far as it was read: TGCAGTGCTACGGGACAGGGGGCGCGGGAGACC. Translating gives CSATGQGARET. The whole CDR3 reads CSATGQGARETQYF.

Turning to this clone: The read ends 3 residues before the CDR3 terminus; that terminus is restored from the germline J gene. This chain connects TRBV6-1 to TRBJ2-5; 7 bases map to TRBD1. Looked up from germline, CDR1 is MNHNS and CDR2 is SASEGT. CDR3 length: 14 amino acids. The J segment lost 4 bases and the V segment lost 4 bases, leaving 6 bases of the junction unmatched. The sequenced part of the CDR3 DNA is TGTGCCAGCAGTGGACAGGGCTGGAGAGAGACC. Its protein product is CASSGQGWRET. The CDR3 as a whole reads CASSGQGWRETQYF.

CDR3 sequence: CASSQGQGAYEQYF. The DNA read from the CDR3 is TGTGCCAGCAGTCAGGGACAGGGAGCCTACGAG. The chain recombines TRBV27 with TRBJ2-7; TRBD1 aligns across 9 bases. The read falls 3 residues short of the CDR3 end, and the missing part is taken from the germline J gene. This CDR3 has 14 residues. From germline, CDR1 is MNHEY and CDR2 SMNVEV (reference sequence). V was pared by 5 bases and J by 2 bases, with 4 bases of the junction left unmatched.

Concerning this clone itself: The CDR3 goes on 3 residues after the read ends, and that part is filled in from the germline J gene. The rearrangement links TRBV9 to TRBJ2-7; D might be TRBD2 (5 bases). This CDR3 spans 16 amino acids. Trimming left V 2 bases short and J 2 bases short, with 17 bases between. From germline, CDR1 is SGDLS and CDR2 YYNGEE. The CDR3 is CASSVSERTLPYEQYF. Partial CDR3 DNA: TGTGCCAGCAGCGTTAGCGAGCGGACGCTTCCCTACGAG.

On this clone: Read coverage stops 3 residues before the CDR3 terminus; the germline J gene supplies the remainder. V gene TRBV20-1 combines with J gene TRBJ2-7; 9 nucleotides align to TRBD2. The CDR3 covers 13 residues. In germline, CDR1 is DFQATT, CDR2 SNEGSKA (reference sequence). With 1 base clipped from V and 5 bases from J, the junction kept 3 bases outside the gene matches. Partial CDR3 DNA: TGCAGTGCTAGAGCTAGCGGGATCCACGAG. Translation gives CSARASGIHE. In full, the CDR3 reads CSARASGIHEQYF.

Remarks on this clone: The read terminates 3 residues before the CDR3 end, so the remaining end is supplied by the germline J gene. The chain links TRBV12-3 or TRBV12-4 to TRBJ1-4, with 7 bases fitting TRBD1. This CDR3 is built from 15 residues. Unmatched junction bases numbered 8, after V lost 3 bases and J lost 7 bases. CDR3 amino acids: CASSLRQGGGEKLFF. The sequenced part of the CDR3 DNA is TGTGCCAGCAGTTTGCGCCAGGGGGGCGGTGAAAAA.

The CDR3 protein is CASCPVGQGTDTQYF. The part of the CDR3 DNA that was read is TGTGCCAGCTGTCCAGTGGGACAGGGGACAGATACG. This rearrangement joins TRBV28 to TRBJ2-3; 10 positions agree with TRBD1. Coverage ceases 3 residues before the CDR3 finishes, and the germline J gene fills in the end. Trimming cost V 8 bases and J 3 bases; bases outside gene matches: 8. There are 15 residues in the CDR3. CDR1 and CDR2 (germline): MDHEN, SYDVKM.

This clone is labeled medium-sized based on frequency. With the read ending 3 residues before the CDR3 end, the germline J gene is used to fill in that end. This chain links TRBV7-8 with TRBJ2-3; D is undetermined. Between the trimmed V and J ends, which lost 1 base and 0 bases, there was a span of 14 bases. The V gene's germline CDR1 is SGHVS and CDR2 FQNEAQ. This CDR3 contains 17 residues. The CDR3 DNA, read in part, is TGTGCCAGCAGCTTAGTGCTTGTCAGCGTGAGCACAGATACG. This sequence encodes CASSLVLVSVSTDT. The entire CDR3 protein reads CASSLVLVSVSTDTQYF. The full variable domain, in which reference TRBV7-8 and TRBJ2-3 provide the parts outside the CDR3, is GAGVSQSPRYKVAKRGQDVALRCDPISGHVSLFWYQQALGQGPEFLTYFQNEAQLDKSGLPSDRFFAERPEGSVSTLKIQRTQQEDSAVYLCASSLVLVSVSTDTQYFGPGTRLTVL.

CDR3 bases read: TGTGCCAGTAGGACAGGGGAAGGCGAG. This translates into CASRTGEGE. The complete CDR3 reads CASRTGEGEQYF. V and J are TRBV7-6 and TRBJ2-7, with 9 nucleotides matching TRBD1. The read ends 3 residues shy of where the CDR3 ends; the end is completed using the germline J gene. The CDR3 extends over 12 amino acids. Germline-derived CDR1 and CDR2 are SGHVS and FNYEAQ. V was clipped by 9 bases and J by 6 bases; unmatched bases: 6.

A word on this clone: The read falls 3 residues short of the CDR3 end, and the missing part is taken from the germline J gene. The chain joins TRBV28 to TRBJ1-1, with a possible D match to TRBD1 (6 bases). The CDR3 is made up of 19 amino acids. Germline assignment: CDR1 MDHEN and CDR2 SYDVKM. The ends were cut back, 4 bases at V and 0 bases at J, with 24 bases in the middle. The CDR3 loop is CASSSEIRALRDMNTEAFF. The CDR3 bases that were read are TGTGCCAGCAGTTCCGAGATACGGGCTCTCCGGGACATGAACACTGAA.

A note on this clone: The read ends 3 residues early relative to the CDR3; the germline J gene fills the gap. J is TRBJ2-4 and V is TRBV10-1; D not resolved. From germline, CDR1 is WNHNN and CDR2 SYGVQD (reference sequence). The CDR3 sequence is 14 residues long. V was cut by 3 bases and J by 0 bases, with 6 bases left in between. The CDR3 reads CASSDTRAKNIQYF. The CDR3 bases that were read are TGCGCCAGCAGTGACACCAGAGCCAAAAACATT.